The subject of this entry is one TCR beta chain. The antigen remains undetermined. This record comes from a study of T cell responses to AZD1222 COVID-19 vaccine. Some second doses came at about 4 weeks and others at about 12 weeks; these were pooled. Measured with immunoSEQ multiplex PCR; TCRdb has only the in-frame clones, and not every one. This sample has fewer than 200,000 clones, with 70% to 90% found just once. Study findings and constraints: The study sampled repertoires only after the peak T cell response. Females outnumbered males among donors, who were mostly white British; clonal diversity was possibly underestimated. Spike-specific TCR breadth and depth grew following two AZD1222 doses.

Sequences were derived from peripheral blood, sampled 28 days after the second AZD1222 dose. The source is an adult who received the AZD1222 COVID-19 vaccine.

DNA for the CDR3: TGTGCCAGCAGCAGATCTAACTATGGCTACACCTTC. Amino acids: CASSRSNYGYTF. V and J are TRBV7-9 and TRBJ1-2, with no clear D. With 5 bases removed from V and 0 bases from J, the gap between germline ends came to 4 bases. From germline, CDR1 is SEHNR and CDR2 FQNEAQ (reference sequence). CDR3 size: 12 residues. The full variable domain, with the rest looked up from reference TRBV7-9 and TRBJ1-2, is DTGVSQNPRHKITKRGQNVTFRCDPISEHNRLYWYRQTLGQGPEFLTYFQNEAQLEKSRLLSDRFSAERPKGSFSTLEIQRTEQGDSAMYLCASSRSNYGYTFGSGTRLTVV.